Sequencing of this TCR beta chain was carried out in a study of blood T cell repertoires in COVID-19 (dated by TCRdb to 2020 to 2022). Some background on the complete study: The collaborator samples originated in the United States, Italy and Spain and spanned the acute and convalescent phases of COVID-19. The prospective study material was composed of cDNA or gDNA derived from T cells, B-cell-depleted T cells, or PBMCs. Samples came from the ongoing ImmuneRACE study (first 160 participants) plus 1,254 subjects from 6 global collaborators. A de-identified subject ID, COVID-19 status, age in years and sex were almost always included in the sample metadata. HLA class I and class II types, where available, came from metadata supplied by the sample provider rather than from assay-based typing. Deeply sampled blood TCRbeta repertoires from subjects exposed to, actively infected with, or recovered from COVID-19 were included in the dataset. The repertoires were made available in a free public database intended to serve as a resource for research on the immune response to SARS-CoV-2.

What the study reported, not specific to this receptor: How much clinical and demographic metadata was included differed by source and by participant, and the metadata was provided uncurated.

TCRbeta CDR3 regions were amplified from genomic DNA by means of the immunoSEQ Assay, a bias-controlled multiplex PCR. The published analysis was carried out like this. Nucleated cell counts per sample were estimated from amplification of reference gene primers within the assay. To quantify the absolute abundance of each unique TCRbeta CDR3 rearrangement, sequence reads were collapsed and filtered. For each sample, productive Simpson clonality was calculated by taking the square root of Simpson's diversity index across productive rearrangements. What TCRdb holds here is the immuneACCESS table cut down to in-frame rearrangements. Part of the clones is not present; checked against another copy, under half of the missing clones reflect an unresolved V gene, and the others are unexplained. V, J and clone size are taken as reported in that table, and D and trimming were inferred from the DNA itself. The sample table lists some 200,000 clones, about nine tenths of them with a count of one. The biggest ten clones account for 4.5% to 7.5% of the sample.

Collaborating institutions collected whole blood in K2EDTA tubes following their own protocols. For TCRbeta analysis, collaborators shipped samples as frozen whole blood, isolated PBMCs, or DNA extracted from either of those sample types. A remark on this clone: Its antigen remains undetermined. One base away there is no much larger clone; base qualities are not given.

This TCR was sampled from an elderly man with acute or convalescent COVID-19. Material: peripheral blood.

CDR3 loop: CASSQGPRSLGSSGANVLTF. The DNA sequence is TGTGCCAGCAGCCAAGGTCCCAGGTCCTTGGGTTCGTCGGGGGCCAACGTCCTGACTTTC. Rearrangement joined TRBV3-1 (or the pseudogene TRBV3-2) to TRBJ2-6; confidence is insufficient to name the D gene. The germline V gene (reference sequence) provides CDR1 LGHDT and CDR2 YNNKEL. V lost 1 base and J lost 4 bases; the stretch between them is 23 bases long. CDR3 length: 20 amino acids, cysteine to phenylalanine. Only the CDR3 DNA stays, 60 bases, in frame from base 1.